What follows describes a single T cell receptor (beta chain). The CDR3 length is 16 residues. The V gene end was trimmed by 2 bases and the J gene end by 6 bases; junction bases not matched to a gene: 7. The germline CDR1 and CDR2 sequences are SNHLY and FYNNEI. This record comes from a study of PD-L1 blockade in urothelial cancer. Whole-study context: Bladder-origin urothelial cancer in males covered about 90% of the roughly 30 patients. After treatment start, blood was analyzed at 3 weeks (second dose) and at 6 weeks.

Each PCR had synthetic TCR analog templates added to it as a spike-in. Profiled with immunoSEQ multiplex PCR; TCRdb holds only in-frame clones, not every one. The sample lists some 97,000 clones; about nine tenths were seen once. This clonotype was obtained from a woman older than 75 with urothelial cancer. Sample: PBMCs, taken around atezolizumab (anti-PD-L1) treatment. The J gene is TRBJ2-1, the V gene TRBV2, with 10 bases identical to TRBD2. CDR3 coding DNA: TGTGCCAGCAGTGAAAGTGGACTAGCGGTAGCCAATGAGCAGTTCTTC. This encodes CASSESGLAVANEQFF.